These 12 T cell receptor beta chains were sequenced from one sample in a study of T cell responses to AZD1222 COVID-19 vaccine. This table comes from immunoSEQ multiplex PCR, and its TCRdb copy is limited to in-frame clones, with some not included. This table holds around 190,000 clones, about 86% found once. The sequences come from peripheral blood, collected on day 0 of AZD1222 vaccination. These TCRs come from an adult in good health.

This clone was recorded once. Here the CDR3 DNA reads TGTGCCATCAGTGAGGGACAGGGGGCACCCGGATCGTACCAAGAGACCCAGTACTTC. Translated, it gives CAISEGQGAPGSYQETQYF. This chain joins TRBV10-3 and TRBJ2-5, with 11 bases lining up with TRBD1. CDR1 ENHRY and CDR2 SYGVKD come from the germline V gene. CDR3 length equals 19 residues. With V trimmed by 2 bases and J by 0 bases, 11 bases remained unmatched.

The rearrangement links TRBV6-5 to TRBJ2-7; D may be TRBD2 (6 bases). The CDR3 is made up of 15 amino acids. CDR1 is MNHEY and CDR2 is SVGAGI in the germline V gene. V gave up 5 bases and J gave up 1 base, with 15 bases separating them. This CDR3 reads CASSPRGTLSYEQYF. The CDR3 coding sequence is TGTGCCAGCAGTCCGCGCGGGACCCTATCCTACGAGCAGTACTTC.

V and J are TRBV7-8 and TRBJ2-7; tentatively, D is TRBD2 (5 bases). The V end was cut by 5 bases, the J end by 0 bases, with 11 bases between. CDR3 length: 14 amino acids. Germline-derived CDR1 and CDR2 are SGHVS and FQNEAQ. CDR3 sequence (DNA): TGTGCCAGCAGCGAAAGCGGTAGCTCCTACGAGCAGTACTTC. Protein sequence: CASSESGSSYEQYF.

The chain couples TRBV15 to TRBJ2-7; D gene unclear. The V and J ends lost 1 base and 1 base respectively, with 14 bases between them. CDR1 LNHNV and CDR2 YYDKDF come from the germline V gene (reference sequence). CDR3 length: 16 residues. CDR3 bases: TGTGCCACCAGCAGAGTCGGGCCTAGGAGTTCCTACGAGCAGTACTTC. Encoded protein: CATSRVGPRSSYEQYF.

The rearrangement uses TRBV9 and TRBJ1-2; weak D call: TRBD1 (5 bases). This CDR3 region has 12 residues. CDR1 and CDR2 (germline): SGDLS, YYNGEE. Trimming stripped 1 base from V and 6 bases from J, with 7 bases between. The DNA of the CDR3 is TGTGCCAGCAGCGTAAGGGGTCATGGCTACACCTTC. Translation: CASSVRGHGYTF.

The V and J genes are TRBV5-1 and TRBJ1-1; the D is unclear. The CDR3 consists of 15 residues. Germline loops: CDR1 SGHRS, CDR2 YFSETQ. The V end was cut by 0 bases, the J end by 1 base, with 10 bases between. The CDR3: CASSLEYKANTEAFF. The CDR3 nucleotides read TGCGCCAGCAGCTTGGAATATAAGGCGAACACTGAAGCTTTCTTT.

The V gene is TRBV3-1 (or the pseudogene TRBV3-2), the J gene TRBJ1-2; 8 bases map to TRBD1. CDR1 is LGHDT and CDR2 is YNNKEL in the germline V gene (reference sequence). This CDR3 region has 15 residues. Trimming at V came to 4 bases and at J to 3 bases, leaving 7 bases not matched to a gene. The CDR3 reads CASSLDRGIDYGYTF. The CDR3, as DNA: TGTGCCAGCAGCCTTGACAGGGGTATCGACTATGGCTACACCTTC.

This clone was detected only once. The CDR3 region is CASSEGDRGYQPQHF. The CDR3 DNA reads TGTGCCAGCAGTGAAGGGGACAGGGGTTATCAGCCCCAGCATTTT. V gene TRBV6-1 combines with J gene TRBJ1-5; TRBD1 matches at 10 bases. The CDR3 contains 15 residues. Trimming at V came to 1 base and at J to 5 bases, leaving 2 bases not matched to a gene. CDR1 and CDR2 (germline): MNHNS, SASEGT.

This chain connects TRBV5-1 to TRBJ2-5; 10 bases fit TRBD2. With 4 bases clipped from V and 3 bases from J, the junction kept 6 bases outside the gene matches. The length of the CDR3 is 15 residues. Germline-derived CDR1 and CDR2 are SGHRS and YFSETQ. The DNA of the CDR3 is TGCGCCAGCAGCCCCCCCCTAGCGGGGGAAGAGACCCAGTACTTC. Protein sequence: CASSPPLAGEETQYF.

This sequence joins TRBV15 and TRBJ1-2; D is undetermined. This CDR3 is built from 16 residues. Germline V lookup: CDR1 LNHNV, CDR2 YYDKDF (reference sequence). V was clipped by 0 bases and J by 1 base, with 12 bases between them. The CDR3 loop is CATSRDRLRLNYGYTF. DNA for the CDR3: TGTGCCACCAGCAGAGATCGCCTGCGCCTTAACTATGGCTACACCTTC.

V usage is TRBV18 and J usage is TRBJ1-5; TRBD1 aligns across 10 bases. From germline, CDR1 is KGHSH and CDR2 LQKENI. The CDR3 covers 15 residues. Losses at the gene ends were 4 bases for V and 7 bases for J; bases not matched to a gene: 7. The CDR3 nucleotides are TGTGCCAGCTCACAGACAGGGGGCGCGTCGCAGCCCCAGCATTTT. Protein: CASSQTGGASQPQHF.

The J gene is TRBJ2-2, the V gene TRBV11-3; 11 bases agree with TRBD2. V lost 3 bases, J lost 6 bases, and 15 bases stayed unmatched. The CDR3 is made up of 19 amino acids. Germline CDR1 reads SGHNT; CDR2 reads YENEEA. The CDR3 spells CASSFLAGASGRRAGELFF. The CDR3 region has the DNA TGTGCCAGCAGCTTCTTAGCCGGGGCTAGCGGGAGGAGGGCCGGGGAGCTGTTTTTT.